This entry concerns a single T cell receptor beta chain. The specificity of this receptor is unknown. Qualities for individual bases were not recorded, and no much larger clone is one base off. This sample was taken from a study of cytomegalovirus exposure and HLA in healthy donors (dated by TCRdb to the late 2010s). Broadly, across the study: An earlier analysis of some 550 of the donors reported about 250 Gb of sequence data and around 120 million unique TCR beta sequences from 150 million to 200 million T cells. Genome-wide SNP genotypes for about 65% of the 666 donors were used in a later genetic analysis, which treated that subset as a discovery cohort. A separate validation cohort of more than 100 different subjects was used in addition to the 666-subject first cohort. To predict cytomegalovirus infection status, the study brought together high-throughput TCR immunosequencing, statistical association of individual TCRs with disease status, and machine learning. HLA typing covered class I and class II loci at four-digit resolution. Typing coverage differed by locus: A, B, C, DRB1 and DQB1 were typed in roughly 620-640 donors, DQA1 in around 500, DPA1 in some 570, and DPB1 in around 440. Using immunosequencing, the study profiled T cell repertoires from fewer than 850 subjects and related those repertoires to cytomegalovirus serostatus. The study was designed to test whether signatures of past pathogen exposure could be identified by cataloging public T cell receptors. Several DR-DQ haplotypes were treated as single units for association and clustering because of strong linkage in the cohort. Among the roughly 400 genotyped donors, about 85% belonged to the genetic ancestry cluster associated with self-reported Caucasian donors. In the later analysis, no new phenotypic data were used to find candidate immune exposures; instead, reliance was placed on TCR beta sequences and their occurrence across donors. All discovery cohort repertoires had been generated on a single sequencing platform. A later analysis re-examined previously published TCR beta repertoires from just over 650 donors and added high-resolution HLA genotyping to investigate patterns of TCR occurrence. Across approximately 400 genotyped donors of the cohort, an average of about 220,000 unique TCR beta nucleotide sequences per donor were sequenced, and roughly 20% of those sequences were non-productive. An early release that covered fewer than 750 HLA-typed donors contained around 330 gigabases of sequencing data and about 84 million unique TCR sequences. Donor age, sex, ethnicity and CMV serostatus were collected together with the repertoire data. In an earlier analysis of several hundred of the donors, high-throughput TCR beta sequencing was used to judge whether each TCR beta V gene segment behaved as functional or pseudogenic. Findings and caveats that apply to the study as a whole: A few of the identified cytomegalovirus-associated TCR beta chains were confirmed in vitro to be specific for cytomegalovirus antigens. It was suggested by the authors that the approach could potentially be generalized to other disease states and immunological phenotypes. Correlated functional status among segregating V segments might reflect linkage disequilibrium, but an unknown experimental factor could not be ruled out. According to a later analysis, parvovirus B19, influenza, CMV and Epstein-Barr virus appeared linked to several top co-occurrence clusters. When HLA alleles, especially DR and DQ, strongly co-occurred, TCR associations were difficult to assign to individual alleles. While some public TCRs were present in many individuals, most TCR sequences turned up only very rarely across donors. Because the 87-base-pair reads could not distinguish some IMGT-functional V segments, including TRBV6-2 and TRBV6-3, those segments were excluded. V-gene and J-gene trimming of TCR beta chains was associated with a missense DCLRE1C variant in a later genetic analysis, and the association was replicated in an independent cohort. Broadly in line with IMGT annotations, most TCR beta V segments showed up in productive rearrangements about 90% or about 30% of the time in an earlier analysis of around 600 of the donors. For the cohort, immune exposure information was limited to CMV serostatus. At a false discovery rate of 0.05, a later analysis linked 16,951 TCR beta sequences to specific HLA alleles. The classifier was reported to diagnose cytomegalovirus status with high specificity and sensitivity in both the original cohort and the validation cohort. The earlier analysis of some 540 of the donors excluded 15 to 20 rarely observed V segments, including chromosome 9 orphons, because counts were too low. Most CMV-associated TCR beta chains appeared to be HLA-restricted in a later analysis, and the HLA associations seemed to be driven largely by CMV exposure. According to a later analysis, TCR association rates differed among HLA loci, with DRB1 alleles showing the most associated TCRs and HLA-C alleles showing the fewest. Presence/absence analyses assumed roughly uniform sequencing depth across donors, an assumption that may not hold. A cluster of highly shared sequence variants was judged likely to represent a technical artifact of the sequencing pipeline. HLA typing was unavailable for some donors at each locus, so association tests used only the typed subset. A further reported finding was that TCR beta sequences accurately predicted the HLA-A and HLA-B alleles for most subjects in the first cohort. A later analysis found that HLA-associated TCR beta chains were more clonally expanded and had lower generation probabilities than equally common non-associated chains. A later genetic analysis reported fewer N-insertions in productive TCRs among donors in an Asian-associated ancestry cluster than the roughly 650-donor mean. This cohort had only TCR beta chains sequenced, and the lack of alpha or paired-chain data limited which features could be detected. The study gave a list of some 150 TCR beta chains associated with cytomegalovirus.

Library creation used the immunoSEQ multiplex PCR assay. The multiplex PCR relied on a mix of 60 forward primers for TCR Vbeta segments and 13 reverse primers for TCR Jbeta segments. The CDR3 region of rearranged TCR beta genes was amplified from genomic DNA by a multiplex PCR assay. Amplified TCR beta libraries were sequenced as 87-base-pair reads on the Illumina HiSeq System. The study's processing was this. A later analysis counted approximately 74 million unique TCR beta chains across the 640 or so repertoires, and roughly 9.9 million of these chains were shared by at least two donors. Raw reads were error-corrected and collapsed into unique sequences with a nearest-neighbor algorithm that merged closely related sequences to remove PCR and sequencing errors. CDR3 sequences were aligned to IMGT reference sequences to assign V, D and J gene segments. For a sequence to be retained, at least a six-nucleotide match to both a V gene segment and a J gene segment was required. Rearrangements were called productive when the CDR3 lacked stop codons and stayed in frame with V and J; all others were non-productive. Following IMGT convention, CDR3 was defined as the stretch from the second conserved V-encoded cysteine to the conserved J-encoded phenylalanine. The earlier analysis of roughly 590 of the donors excluded any sequence lacking an unambiguous match to a single V gene segment. An earlier analysis of a few hundred of the donors classified V segments as functional when productive rearrangements were above 56.7% and as segregating when the standard deviation between donors was above 5%. To diagnose cytomegalovirus status from the catalog of TCR beta chain sequences, a statistical classification framework was built. A later analysis assigned V and J genes by comparing TCR nucleotide sequences with IMGT/GENE-DB human TR gene sequences. In a later analysis, CDR3 sequences and most-parsimonious VDJ recombination scenarios were assigned using the TCRdist pipeline. In a later analysis, every TCR beta chain was defined by the combination of its CDR3 amino acid sequence and its V-gene family, and reads without a unique V-gene family were dropped. As a way to deal with suspected cross-contamination and a sequencing artifact, a later analysis dropped 640 or so nucleotide sequences that were highly shared and had low generation probability. A later analysis calculated a clonal expansion index for each public chain from normalized within-repertoire ranks of inferred template counts. In a later analysis, generation probabilities were computed using a VDJ recombination model fitted to out-of-frame rearrangements, and the results were checked against IGoR. In a later analysis, hypergeometric tests were used to score TCR-TCR, TCR-HLA and TCR-CMV co-occurrence, with a repertoire-size bias correction applied to TCR pairs. To estimate false discovery rates, a later analysis permuted the HLA or CMV assignments 20 times. A later analysis grouped co-occurring TCRs with DBSCAN, adding TCRdist sequence similarity when clustering within HLA-allele-positive subsets. For co-occurrence clustering, repertoires with fewer than 30,000 or more than 120,000 public chains were excluded, along with roughly 5 repertoires with anomalous nucleotide sharing. What TCRdb holds here is the immuneACCESS table cut down to in-frame rearrangements. Part of the clones is not present; checked against another copy, under half of the missing clones reflect an unresolved V gene, and the others are unexplained. V and J calls and clone size follow that table, whereas D and trimming were derived from the DNA. The sample table shows 100,000 to 150,000 clones, and approximately 85% are seen once. The ten largest clones represent approximately 1.7% of the sample.

The germline V gene sets CDR1 to SGDLS and CDR2 to YYNGEE. Its CDR3 holds 17 amino acids, cysteine through phenylalanine. Of the read, only the CDR3 DNA is kept; its 51 bases are in frame from base 1. The germline V end is reduced by 2 bases and the J end by 5 bases; junction bases left unmatched: 12. The cohort comprised some 680 healthy bone marrow donors. At the time of sampling, every cohort member was nominally healthy, though immune exposures that went unrecorded were likely present. The donor tested CMV seronegative and was one of the 352 seronegative cohort members. A peripheral blood sample was provided by each donor, and peripheral blood mononuclear cells were used for TCR beta sequencing. The Qiagen DNeasy Blood Extraction Kit was used to extract genomic DNA from the blood cell samples.

The chain links TRBV9 with TRBJ2-7; 11 bases in between match TRBD2. Sequenced: PBMCs. The sequence came from a boy younger than 18 in good health and CMV-seronegative. The CDR3 here reads CASSVLLTSGSVNEQYF. The DNA sequence is as follows: TGTGCCAGCAGCGTCCTCCTAACTAGCGGGAGTGTGAACGAGCAGTACTTC.